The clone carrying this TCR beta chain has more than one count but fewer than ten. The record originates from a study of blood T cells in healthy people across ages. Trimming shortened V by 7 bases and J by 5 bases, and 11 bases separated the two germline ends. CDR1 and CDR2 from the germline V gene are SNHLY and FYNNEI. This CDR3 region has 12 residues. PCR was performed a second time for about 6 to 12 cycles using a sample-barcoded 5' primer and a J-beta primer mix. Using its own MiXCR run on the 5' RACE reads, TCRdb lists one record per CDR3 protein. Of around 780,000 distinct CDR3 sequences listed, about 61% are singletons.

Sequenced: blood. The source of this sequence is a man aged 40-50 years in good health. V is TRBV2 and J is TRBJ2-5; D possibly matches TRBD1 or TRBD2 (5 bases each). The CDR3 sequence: CASKRDRETQYF. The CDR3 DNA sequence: TGTGCCAGCAAACGGGACCGGGAGACCCAGTACTTC.